The source of this T cell receptor beta chain is a study of tissue T cells after allogeneic stem cell transplantation. Findings of the study overall: The study did not identify alloreactive or antigen-specific tissue TCRs, and some clones might be persisting host cells.

Germline loops: CDR1 FNHDT, CDR2 SITEND (reference sequence). Trimming shortened V by 3 bases and J by 1 base, and 4 bases separated the two germline ends. The CDR3 is made up of 12 amino acids. Time point described: mouse harvest day 14 after allogeneic transplant. Mouse grafts combined 10^7 T-cell-depleted bone marrow cells with 10^6 splenic CD5+ T cells. This mouse GVHD model was MHC-mismatched B6 to BALB/c, profiled day 7 or 14. Sequencing of TCRbeta CDR3 at survey depth gave sequences and template counts. Clones were read by immunoSEQ multiplex PCR, and TCRdb kept only the in-frame ones, dropping some. The sample carries a few thousand clones, approximately 41% recorded once. Of note for this clone: What it binds is not known. Gene names and germline match the mouse. The read halts 1 residue ahead of the CDR3 end, with the missing end drawn from the germline J gene.

V and J are TRBV19 and TRBJ1-1; D not certain. Specimen: gut tissue. This clonotype was sampled from a female BALB/c mouse given C57BL/6 T cells with graft-versus-host disease after an allogeneic hematopoietic cell transplant. The sequenced part of the CDR3 DNA is TGTGCCAGCAGTAAGGGGAACACAGAAGTCTTC. Translated, it gives CASSKGNTEVF. The CDR3, in full, reads CASSKGNTEVFF. Full variable domain (outside the CDR3, taken from reference TRBV19 and TRBJ1-1): GGIITQTPKFLIGQEGQKLTLKCQQNFNHDTMYWYRQDSGKGLRLIYYSITENDLQKGDLSEGYDASREKKSSFSLTVTSAQKNEMAVFLCASSKGNTEVFFGKGTRLTVV.